The following is a T cell receptor (beta chain) sequence with its context. Antigen specificity is unknown. This specimen belongs to a study of blood T cells in healthy people across ages. Trimming removed 2 bases from V and 3 bases from J, with 17 bases in between. This CDR3 has 15 residues. The germline gives CDR1 DFQATT, CDR2 SNEGSKA (reference sequence). Study-wide points: The recorded TCR beta diversity per million T cells decreased in a roughly linear manner with age.

Sample-barcoded 5' priming and a J-beta primer mix drove a second PCR of roughly 6 to 12 cycles. Each cDNA molecule, via a template-switch adaptor with 12 random nucleotides, was tagged. TCRdb fed the 5' RACE reads into MiXCR, producing one record per CDR3 protein. Of more than 650,000 distinct CDR3 sequences in the sample, roughly 26% were seen once. These data also formed part of another study, on T cells of mothers and their children.

The gene calls are TRBV20-1 and TRBJ2-7; perhaps TRBD2 as D (7 bases). The sequencing sample was made of blood. The sequence derives from a boy younger than 18 in good health. CDR3 sequence: CSARSTGGAIYEQYF. The CDR3 bases are TGCAGTGCTAGATCGACGGGGGGCGCAATCTACGAGCAGTACTTC.